This TCR beta chain comes out of a study of somatic mutations in cytotoxic T cells in rheumatoid arthritis. Flow cytometry was used to check the purity of CD4+ and CD8+ cells, which had been isolated by positive magnetic bead selection. Germline V lookup: CDR1 MGHRA, CDR2 YSYEKL. The length of the CDR3 is 15 residues. V trimming: 0 bases; J trimming: 8 bases; junction bases outside the gene matches: 7. The protocol was immunoSEQ multiplex PCR, while the TCRdb copy is restricted to in-frame clones and leaves out a portion. The profile shows about 25,000 clones, roughly 69% of them singletons. This receptor was taken from a woman aged 18-30 years in good health. The chain joins TRBV4-1 to TRBJ2-3; 8 positions agree with TRBD2. Sequencing was performed on CD8+ T cells sorted from blood. As DNA, the CDR3 is TGCGCCAGCAGCCAAGATCGTACTAGCGGAGGTACGCAGTATTTT. It translates to CASSQDRTSGGTQYF.